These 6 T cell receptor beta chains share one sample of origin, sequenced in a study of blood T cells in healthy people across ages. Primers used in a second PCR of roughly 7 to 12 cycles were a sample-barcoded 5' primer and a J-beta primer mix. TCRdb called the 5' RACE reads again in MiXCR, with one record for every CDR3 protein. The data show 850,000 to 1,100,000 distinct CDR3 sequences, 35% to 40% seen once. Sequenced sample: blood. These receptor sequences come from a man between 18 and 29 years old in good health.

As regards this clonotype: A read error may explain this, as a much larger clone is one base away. CDR3 bases: TGCAGTGCTAGTCGGGTGCTGAGCTCCTACAATGAGCAGTACTTC. It translates to CSASRVLSSYNEQYF. This chain uses TRBV20-1 with TRBJ2-7; no clear D gene. Trimming stripped 3 bases from V and 7 bases from J, with 22 bases between. The length of the CDR3 is 15 residues. From germline, CDR1 is DFQATT and CDR2 SNEGSKA (reference sequence).

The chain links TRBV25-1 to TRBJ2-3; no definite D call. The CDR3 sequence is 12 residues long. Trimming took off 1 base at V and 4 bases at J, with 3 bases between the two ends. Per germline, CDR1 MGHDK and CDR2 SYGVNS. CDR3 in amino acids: CASSEFPDTQYF. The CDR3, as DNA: TGTGCCAGCAGTGAATTCCCAGATACGCAGTATTTT.

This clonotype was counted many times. The CDR3 coding sequence is TGTGCCAGCAGCCCGATACAGGGGGCCAAAAACATTCAGTACTTC. It is translated as CASSPIQGAKNIQYF. The chain combines TRBV7-9 with TRBJ2-4, with 7 bases that match TRBD1. Germline V lookup: CDR1 SEHNR, CDR2 FQNEAQ (reference sequence). The CDR3 extends over 15 amino acids. The ends lost 5 bases at V and 1 base at J; junction bases unmatched: 5.

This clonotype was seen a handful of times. CDR3 bases: TGTGCCAGCAGCGGACTAGCGGGGGGGGATACGCAGTATTTT. Its protein product is CASSGLAGGDTQYF. The rearrangement uses TRBV9 and TRBJ2-3, with 14 bases lining up with TRBD2. This CDR3 spans 14 amino acids. V shed 3 bases, J shed 6 bases, and the junction held 0 bases outside the gene matches. The germline CDR1 and CDR2 sequences are SGDLS and YYNGEE.

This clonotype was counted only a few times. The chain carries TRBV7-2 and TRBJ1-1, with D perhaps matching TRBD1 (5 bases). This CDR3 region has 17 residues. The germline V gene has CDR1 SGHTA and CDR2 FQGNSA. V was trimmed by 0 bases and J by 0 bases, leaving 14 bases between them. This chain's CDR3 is CASSLAGDLQLNTEAFF. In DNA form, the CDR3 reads TGTGCCAGCAGCTTAGCGGGGGACCTCCAATTGAACACTGAAGCTTTCTTT.

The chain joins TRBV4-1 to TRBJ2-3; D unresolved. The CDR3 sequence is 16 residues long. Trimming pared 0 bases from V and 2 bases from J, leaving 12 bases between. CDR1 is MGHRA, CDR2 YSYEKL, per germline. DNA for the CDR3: TGCGCCAGCAGCCAAGAAGGGTCGGCAAACACAGATACGCAGTATTTT. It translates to CASSQEGSANTDTQYF.